This is a list of T cell receptor beta chains from one sample in a study of radiation and T cells in renal cell carcinoma. Libraries were prepared by immunoSEQ multiplex PCR; TCRdb keeps only in-frame clonotypes and omits some of them. The sample consists of approximately 90,000 clones, approximately 86% of them appearing once. This specimen was blood, taken from a patient whose treatment included radiotherapy and nephrectomy. All receptors come from a man aged 45-65 years with renal cell carcinoma. CDR3s include the opening cysteine and the closing phenylalanine or tryptophan. Each record gives: V gene, clone size, J gene, CDR3 protein. Clone size is shown for a subset of rows, as once, few, many or a class of expanded clone.

TRBV5-1	.	TRBJ2-7	CASSSRLESYEQYF
TRBV11-2	few	TRBJ2-3	CASSSEPEDTQYF
TRBV4-2	.	TRBJ2-5	CASSQTGGFEETQYF
TRBV5-4	once	TRBJ2-7	CASSVGTSGRARVEQYF
TRBV6-6	.	TRBJ2-6	CASRGDGGGANVLTF
TRBV5-5	.	TRBJ1-4	CASSLVVNEKLFF
TRBV29-1	.	TRBJ2-2	CSAVGQNTGELFF
TRBV10-1	.	TRBJ2-6	CASSVKYSGANVLTF
TRBV7-2	.	TRBJ2-4	CASSWLRGGIGNIQYF
TRBV2	.	TRBJ1-5	CASLMNSNQPQHF